This T cell receptor beta chain appears in the sequencing data of a study of T cells in Graves' hyperthyroidism and ophthalmopathy. Study results and caveats: Clonotypes that were expanded in thyroid above 0.001 mostly appeared in blood too.

Researchers amplified the TCR beta CDR3 regions from RNA transcripts. The primer set for the first-round RT-PCR of the TCR CDR3 was HTBI. A single record per CDR3 protein comes from TCRdb applying MiXCR to the multiplex PCR reads. The data contain around 570,000 distinct CDR3 sequences, about 20% of them singletons. CDR1 and CDR2 from the germline V gene are LNHDA and SQIVND (reference sequence). This CDR3 is built from 14 residues. Deletions cut 6 bases from V and 1 base from J, with 12 bases between. With regard to this clonotype: Its antigen is still unknown.

This chain links TRBV19 with TRBJ1-1, with D perhaps TRBD1 (5 bases). The clonotype was recovered from a man aged 35 to 55 with Graves' ophthalmopathy. Specimen: blood. CDR3 sequence: CASRPDSGNTEAFF. In nucleotides, the CDR3 is TGTGCCAGTAGGCCTGACAGTGGGAACACTGAAGCTTTCTTT.